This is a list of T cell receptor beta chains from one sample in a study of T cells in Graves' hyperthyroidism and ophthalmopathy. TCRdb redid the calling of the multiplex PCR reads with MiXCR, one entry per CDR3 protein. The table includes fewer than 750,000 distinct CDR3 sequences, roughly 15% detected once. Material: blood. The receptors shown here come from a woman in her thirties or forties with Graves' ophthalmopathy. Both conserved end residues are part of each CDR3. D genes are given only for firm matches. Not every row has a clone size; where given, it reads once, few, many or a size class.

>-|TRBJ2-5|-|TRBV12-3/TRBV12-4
CASSSDLRQNALLQETQYF
TGTGCCAGCAGTTCCGATCTTAGACAGAACGCACTGCTTCAAGAGACCCAGTACTTC
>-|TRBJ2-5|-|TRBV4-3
CASSQEWKQTQYF
TGCGCCAGCAGCCAAGAATGGAAACAGACCCAGTACTTC
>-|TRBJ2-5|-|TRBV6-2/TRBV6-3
CASSYSSGWYF
TGTGCCAGCAGTTACTCTAGTGGATGGTACTTC
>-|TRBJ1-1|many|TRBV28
CASSWARRTEAFF
TGTGCCAGCAGTTGGGCCCGGAGGACTGAAGCTTTCTTT
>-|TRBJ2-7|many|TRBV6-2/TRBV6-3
CASSTPWAAADEQYF
TGTGCCAGCAGTACTCCTTGGGCAGCGGCGGACGAGCAGTACTTC
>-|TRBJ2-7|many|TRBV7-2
CASSLGLVAYEQYF
TGTGCCAGCAGCTTAGGGCTAGTAGCCTACGAGCAGTACTTC
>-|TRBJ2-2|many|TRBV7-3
CASRSWIRNGELFF
TGTGCCAGCAGATCGTGGATCCGGAACGGGGAGCTGTTTTTT
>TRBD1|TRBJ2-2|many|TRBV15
CATTRFDRAGELFF
TGTGCCACCACCAGATTCGACAGGGCGGGGGAGCTGTTTTTT
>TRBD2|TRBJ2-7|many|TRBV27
CASSFAGASHEQYF
TGTGCCAGCAGCTTTGCGGGAGCGAGCCACGAGCAGTACTTC
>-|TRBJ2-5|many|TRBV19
CATVRGETQYF
TGTGCCACCGTCCGGGGAGAGACCCAGTACTTC
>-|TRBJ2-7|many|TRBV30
CAWSVLRGGLPEQYF
TGTGCCTGGAGTGTACTTCGAGGAGGGTTACCCGAGCAGTACTTC
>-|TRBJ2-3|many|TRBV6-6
CASSPITGRADTQYF
TGTGCCAGCAGTCCTATAACAGGGAGAGCAGATACGCAGTATTTT
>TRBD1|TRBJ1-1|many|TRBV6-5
CASSFDRGETEAFF
TGTGCCAGCAGCTTCGACAGGGGAGAGACTGAAGCTTTCTTT
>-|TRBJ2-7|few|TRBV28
CASSLWAGPLSEQYF
TGTGCCAGCAGTTTATGGGCAGGGCCCCTCTCCGAGCAGTACTTC
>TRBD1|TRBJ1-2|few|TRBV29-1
CSVVQGGRDYGYTF
TGCAGCGTTGTTCAGGGGGGTAGGGATTATGGCTACACCTTC
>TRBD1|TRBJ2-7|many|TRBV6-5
CASSSSGGEFHEQYF
TGTGCCAGCAGTTCTTCAGGGGGCGAGTTCCACGAGCAGTACTTC
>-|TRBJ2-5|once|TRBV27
CASSLGARGRETQYF
TGTGCCAGCAGTTTGGGGGCTAGGGGGAGGGAGACCCAGTACTTC
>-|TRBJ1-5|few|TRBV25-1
CASNPLMENQPQHF
TGTGCCAGCAATCCCTTGATGGAGAATCAGCCCCAGCATTTT
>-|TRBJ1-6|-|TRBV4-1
CASSQEGQWNSPLHF
TGCGCCAGCAGCCAAGAGGGGCAGTGGAATTCACCCCTCCACTTT
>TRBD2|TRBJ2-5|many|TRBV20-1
CSARDVAGGPYQETQYF
TGCAGTGCTAGAGATGTAGCGGGAGGGCCCTACCAAGAGACCCAGTACTTC
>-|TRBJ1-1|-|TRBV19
CASSSSPGLGNTEAFF
TGTGCCAGTAGTTCGTCCCCGGGACTGGGGAACACTGAAGCTTTCTTT
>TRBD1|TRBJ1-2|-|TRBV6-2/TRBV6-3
CASSSRDRVDGYTF
TGTGCCAGCAGTTCCCGGGACAGGGTGGATGGCTACACCTTC
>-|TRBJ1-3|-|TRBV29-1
CSGRGGADTIYF
TGCAGCGGTCGTGGGGGAGCGGACACCATATATTTT
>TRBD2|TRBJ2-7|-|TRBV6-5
CASSYSWASGGYEQYF
TGTGCCAGCAGTTACAGCTGGGCTAGCGGGGGTTACGAGCAGTACTTC
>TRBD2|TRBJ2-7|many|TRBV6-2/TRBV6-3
CASSYGTSGWYEQYF
TGTGCCAGCAGCTACGGTACTAGCGGGTGGTACGAGCAGTACTTC
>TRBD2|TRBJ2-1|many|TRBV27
CASSFSGSSTYNEQFF
TGTGCCAGCAGTTTTAGCGGGAGTAGTACTTACAATGAGCAGTTCTTC
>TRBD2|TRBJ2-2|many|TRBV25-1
CASSDPAGTRDGELFF
TGTGCCAGCAGTGATCCTGCCGGGACTAGGGACGGGGAGCTGTTTTTT
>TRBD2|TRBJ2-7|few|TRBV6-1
CASSDRAGGPYEQYF
TGTGCCAGCAGTGATAGGGCGGGAGGGCCTTACGAGCAGTACTTC
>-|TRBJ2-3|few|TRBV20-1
CSARDLVGLESDTQYF
TGCAGTGCTAGAGATTTGGTCGGTTTAGAATCAGATACGCAGTATTTT
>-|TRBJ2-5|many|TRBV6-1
CASTRGHAGETQYF
TGTGCCAGCACCCGAGGGCACGCCGGGGAGACCCAGTACTTC
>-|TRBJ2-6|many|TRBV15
CATKESGSGANVLTF
TGTGCCACCAAAGAGAGTGGCTCTGGGGCCAACGTCCTGACTTTC
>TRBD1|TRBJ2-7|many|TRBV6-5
CASRTGMIREQYF
TGTGCCAGCAGGACAGGGATGATTCGCGAGCAGTACTTC
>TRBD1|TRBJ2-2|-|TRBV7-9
CASAGQGNTGELFF
TGTGCCAGCGCAGGACAGGGAAATACCGGGGAGCTGTTTTTT
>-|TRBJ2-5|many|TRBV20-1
CSATDKIQETQYF
TGCAGTGCTACCGACAAAATCCAAGAGACCCAGTACTTC
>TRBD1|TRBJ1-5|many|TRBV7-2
CASSFDRGSGQPQHF
TGTGCCAGCAGCTTCGACAGGGGTTCGGGACAGCCCCAGCATTTT
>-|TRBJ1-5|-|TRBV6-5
CASSPGLSRQNQPQHF
TGTGCCAGCAGTCCTGGACTAAGTCGACAAAATCAGCCCCAGCATTTT
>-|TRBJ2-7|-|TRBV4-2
CASSQDFGRRTYF
TGTGCCAGCAGCCAAGACTTTGGAAGACGGACATACTTC
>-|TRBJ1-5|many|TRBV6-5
CASSPFPGGNNQPQHF
TGTGCCAGCAGTCCTTTTCCGGGGGGCAACAATCAGCCCCAGCATTTT
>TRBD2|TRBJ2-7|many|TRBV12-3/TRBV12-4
CASSSEGLAGGYEQYF
TGTGCCAGCAGTTCCGAGGGACTAGCGGGGGGATACGAGCAGTACTTC
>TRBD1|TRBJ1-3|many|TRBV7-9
CASSIDRGDTIYF
TGTGCCAGCAGCATCGACAGGGGGGACACCATATATTTT
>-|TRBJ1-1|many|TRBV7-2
CASSPRGGALNTEAFF
TGTGCCAGCAGCCCAAGGGGGGGGGCATTGAACACTGAAGCTTTCTTT
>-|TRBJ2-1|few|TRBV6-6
CASRDSYNEQFF
TGTGCCAGCAGGGACTCCTACAATGAGCAGTTCTTC
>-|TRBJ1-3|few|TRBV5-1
CASGGWPSGNTIYF
TGCGCCAGTGGCGGGTGGCCCTCTGGAAACACCATATATTTT
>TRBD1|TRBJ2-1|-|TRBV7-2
CASSSATGWNEQFF
TGTGCCAGCAGCTCGGCGACAGGGTGGAATGAGCAGTTCTTC